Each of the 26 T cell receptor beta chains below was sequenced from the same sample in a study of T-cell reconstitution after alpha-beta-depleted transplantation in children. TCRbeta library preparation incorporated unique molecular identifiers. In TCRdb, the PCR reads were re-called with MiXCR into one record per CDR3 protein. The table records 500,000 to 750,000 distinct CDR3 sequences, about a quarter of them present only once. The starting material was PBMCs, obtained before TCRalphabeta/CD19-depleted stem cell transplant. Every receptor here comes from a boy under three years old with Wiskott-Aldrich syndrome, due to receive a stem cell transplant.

CDR3 in amino acids: CASSQDWTSGEQYF. In nucleotides, the CDR3 is TGTGCCAGCAGCCAAGATTGGACTAGTGGCGAGCAGTACTTC. This chain connects TRBV4-2 to TRBJ2-7; TRBD2 matches at 7 bases. The length of the CDR3 is 14 residues. The V and J ends lost 0 bases and 6 bases, in that order; junction bases with no gene match: 5. Germline V CDR1 and CDR2: LGHNA, YNFKEQ.

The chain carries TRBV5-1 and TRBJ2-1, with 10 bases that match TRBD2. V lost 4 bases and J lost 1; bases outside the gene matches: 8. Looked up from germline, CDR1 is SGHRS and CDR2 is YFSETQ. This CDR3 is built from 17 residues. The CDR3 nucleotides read TGCGCCAGCAGCCCCATCATACTAGCGGGGTCCTACAATGAGCAGTTCTTC. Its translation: CASSPIILAGSYNEQFF.

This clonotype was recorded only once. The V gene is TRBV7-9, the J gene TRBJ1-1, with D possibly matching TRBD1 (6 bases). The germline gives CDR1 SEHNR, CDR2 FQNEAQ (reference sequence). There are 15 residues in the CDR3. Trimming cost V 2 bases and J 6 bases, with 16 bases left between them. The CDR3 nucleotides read TGTGCCAGCAGCTTAAGGTCACAGGGAACCCCTGAAGCTTTCTTT. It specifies CASSLRSQGTPEAFF. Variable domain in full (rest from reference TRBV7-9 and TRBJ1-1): DTGVSQNPRHKITKRGQNVTFRCDPISEHNRLYWYRQTLGQGPEFLTYFQNEAQLEKSRLLSDRFSAERPKGSFSTLEIQRTEQGDSAMYLCASSLRSQGTPEAFFGQGTRLTVV.

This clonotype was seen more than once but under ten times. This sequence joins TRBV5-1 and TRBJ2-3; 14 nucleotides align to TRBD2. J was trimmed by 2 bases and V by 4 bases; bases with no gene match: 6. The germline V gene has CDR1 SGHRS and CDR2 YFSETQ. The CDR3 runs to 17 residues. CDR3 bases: TGCGCCAGCAGCACTGGACTAGCGGGAGGCTACACAGATACGCAGTATTTT. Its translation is CASSTGLAGGYTDTQYF. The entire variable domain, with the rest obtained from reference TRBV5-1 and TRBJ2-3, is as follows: KAGVTQTPRYLIKTRGQQVTLSCSPISGHRSVSWYQQTPGQGLQFLFEYFSETQRNKGNFPGRFSGRQFSNSRSEMNVSTLELGDSALYLCASSTGLAGGYTDTQYFGPGTRLTVL.

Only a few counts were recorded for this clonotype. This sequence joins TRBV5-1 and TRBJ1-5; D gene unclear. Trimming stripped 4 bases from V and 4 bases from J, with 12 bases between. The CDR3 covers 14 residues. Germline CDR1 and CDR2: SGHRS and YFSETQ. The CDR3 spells CASSETPSNQPQHF. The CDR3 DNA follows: TGCGCCAGCAGCGAAACACCCTCAAATCAGCCCCAGCATTTT.

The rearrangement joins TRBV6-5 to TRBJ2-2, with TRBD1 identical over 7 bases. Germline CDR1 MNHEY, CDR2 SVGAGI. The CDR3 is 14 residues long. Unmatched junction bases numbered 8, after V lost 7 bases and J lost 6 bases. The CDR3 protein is CASKFFTGAGELFF. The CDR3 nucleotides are TGTGCCAGCAAGTTCTTTACAGGGGCCGGGGAGCTGTTTTTT.

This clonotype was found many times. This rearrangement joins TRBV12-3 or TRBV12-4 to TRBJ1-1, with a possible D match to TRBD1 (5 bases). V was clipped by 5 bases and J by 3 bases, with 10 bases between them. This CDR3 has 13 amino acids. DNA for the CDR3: TGTGCCAGCAGTCGCCTCAGGGACACTGAAGCTTTCTTT. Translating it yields CASSRLRDTEAFF.

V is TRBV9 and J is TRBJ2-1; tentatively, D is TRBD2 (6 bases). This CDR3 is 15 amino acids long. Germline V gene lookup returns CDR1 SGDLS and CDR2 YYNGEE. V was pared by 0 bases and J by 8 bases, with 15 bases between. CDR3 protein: CASSVGPSSVDEQFF. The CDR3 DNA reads TGTGCCAGCAGCGTAGGGCCCTCTAGCGTCGATGAGCAGTTCTTC.

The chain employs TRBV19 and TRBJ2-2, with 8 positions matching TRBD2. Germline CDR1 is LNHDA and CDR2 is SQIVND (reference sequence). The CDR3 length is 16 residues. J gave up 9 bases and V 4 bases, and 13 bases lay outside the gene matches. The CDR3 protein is CASSTSLGLVVWELFF. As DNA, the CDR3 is TGTGCCAGTAGTACCTCCCTGGGACTAGTAGTGTGGGAGCTGTTTTTT.

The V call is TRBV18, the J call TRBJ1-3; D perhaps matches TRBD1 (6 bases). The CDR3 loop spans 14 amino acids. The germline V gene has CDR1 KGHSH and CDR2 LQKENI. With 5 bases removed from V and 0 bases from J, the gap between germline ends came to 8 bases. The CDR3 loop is CASSGGASGNTIYF. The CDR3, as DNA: TGTGCCAGCTCAGGGGGGGCCTCTGGAAACACCATATATTTT.

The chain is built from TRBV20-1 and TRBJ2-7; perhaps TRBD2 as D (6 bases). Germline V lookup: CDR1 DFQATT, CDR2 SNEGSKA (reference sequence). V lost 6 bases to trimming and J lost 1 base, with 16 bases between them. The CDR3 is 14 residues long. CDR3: CSASRDFLSYEQYF. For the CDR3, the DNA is TGCAGTGCGTCCCGGGACTTCCTTTCCTACGAGCAGTACTTC.

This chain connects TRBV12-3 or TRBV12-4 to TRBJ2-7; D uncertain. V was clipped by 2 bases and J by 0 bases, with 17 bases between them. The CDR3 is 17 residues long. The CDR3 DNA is TGTGCCAGCAGTTTAATTAAAGTGTACTTGTCCTCCTACGAGCAGTACTTC. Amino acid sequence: CASSLIKVYLSSYEQYF.

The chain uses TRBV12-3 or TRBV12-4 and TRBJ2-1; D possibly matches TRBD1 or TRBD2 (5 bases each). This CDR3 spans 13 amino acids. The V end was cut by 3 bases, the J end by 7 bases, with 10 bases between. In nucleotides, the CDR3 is TGTGCCAGCAGTTTTGGGGGAGAGAATGAGCAGTTCTTC. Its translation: CASSFGGENEQFF.

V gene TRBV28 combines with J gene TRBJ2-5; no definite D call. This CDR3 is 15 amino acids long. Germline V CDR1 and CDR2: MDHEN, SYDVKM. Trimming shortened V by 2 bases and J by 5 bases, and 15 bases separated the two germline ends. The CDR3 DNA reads TGTGCCAGCAGTTTACAGTGGGCCACCGGCGAGACCCAGTACTTC. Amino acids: CASSLQWATGETQYF.

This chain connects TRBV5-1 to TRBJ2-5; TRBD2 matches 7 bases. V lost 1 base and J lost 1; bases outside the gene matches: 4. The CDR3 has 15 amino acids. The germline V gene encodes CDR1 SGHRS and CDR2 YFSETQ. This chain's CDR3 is CASSLFGEGQETQYF. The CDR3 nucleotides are TGCGCCAGCAGCTTGTTTGGGGAGGGCCAAGAGACCCAGTACTTC.

CDR3 protein: CASRRTGISYNEQFF. Here the CDR3 DNA reads TGTGCCAGTCGCCGGACAGGGATTTCCTACAATGAGCAGTTCTTC. The chain recombines TRBV19 with TRBJ2-1; TRBD1 agrees at 8 bases. Germline V gives CDR1 LNHDA, CDR2 SQIVND (reference sequence). This CDR3 comprises 15 residues. Trimming removed 8 bases from V and 1 base from J; junction bases left unmatched: 7. Drawing the rest from reference TRBV19 and TRBJ2-1, the complete variable domain is DGGITQSPKYLFRKEGQNVTLSCEQNLNHDAMYWYRQDPGQGLRLIYYSQIVNDFQKGDIAEGYSVSREKKESFPLTVTSAQKNPTAFYLCASRRTGISYNEQFFGPGTRLTVL.

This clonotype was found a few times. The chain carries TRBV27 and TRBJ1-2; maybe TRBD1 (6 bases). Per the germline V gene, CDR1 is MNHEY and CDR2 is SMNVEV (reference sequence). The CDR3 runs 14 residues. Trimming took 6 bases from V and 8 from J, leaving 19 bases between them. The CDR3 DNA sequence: TGTGCCAGCAGGAAATCCGGGACAACCCCCGGCTACACCTTC. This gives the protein CASRKSGTTPGYTF.

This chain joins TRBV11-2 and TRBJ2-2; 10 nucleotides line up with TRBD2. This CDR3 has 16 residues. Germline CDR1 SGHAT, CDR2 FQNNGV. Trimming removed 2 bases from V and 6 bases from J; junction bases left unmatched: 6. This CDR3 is CASSLSSGSPPGELFF. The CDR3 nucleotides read TGTGCCAGCAGCTTATCTAGCGGGAGTCCTCCCGGGGAGCTGTTTTTT.

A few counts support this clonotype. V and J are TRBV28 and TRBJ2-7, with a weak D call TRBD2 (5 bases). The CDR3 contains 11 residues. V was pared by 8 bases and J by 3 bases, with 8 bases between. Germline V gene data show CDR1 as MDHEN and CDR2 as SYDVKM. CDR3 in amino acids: CASEGLYEQYF. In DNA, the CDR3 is TGTGCCAGCGAGGGCCTCTACGAGCAGTACTTC.

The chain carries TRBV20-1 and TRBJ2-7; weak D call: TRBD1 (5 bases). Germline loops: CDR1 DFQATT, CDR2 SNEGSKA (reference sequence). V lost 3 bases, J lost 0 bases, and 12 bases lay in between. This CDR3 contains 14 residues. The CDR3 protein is CSASIRASSYEQYF. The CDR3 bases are TGCAGTGCTAGCATCAGGGCCAGCTCCTACGAGCAGTACTTC.

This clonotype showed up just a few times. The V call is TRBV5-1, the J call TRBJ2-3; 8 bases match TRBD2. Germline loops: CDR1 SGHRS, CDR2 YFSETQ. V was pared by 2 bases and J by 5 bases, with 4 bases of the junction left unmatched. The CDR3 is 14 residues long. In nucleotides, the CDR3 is TGCGCCAGCAGCTTCGGACTAGCCCAAGATACGCAGTATTTT. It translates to CASSFGLAQDTQYF.

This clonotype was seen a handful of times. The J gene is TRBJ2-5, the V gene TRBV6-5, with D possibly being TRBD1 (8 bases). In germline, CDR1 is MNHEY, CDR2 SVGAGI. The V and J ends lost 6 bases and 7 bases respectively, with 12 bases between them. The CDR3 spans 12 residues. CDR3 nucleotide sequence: TGTGCCAGCAGGACAGGGGAGGGGACCCAGTACTTC. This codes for CASRTGEGTQYF.

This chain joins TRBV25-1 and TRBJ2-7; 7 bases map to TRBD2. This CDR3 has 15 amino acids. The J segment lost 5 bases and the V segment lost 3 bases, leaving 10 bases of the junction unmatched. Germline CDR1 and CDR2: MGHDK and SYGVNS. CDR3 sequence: CASSDGGGPWNEQYF. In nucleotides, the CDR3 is TGTGCCAGCAGTGACGGGGGAGGGCCTTGGAACGAGCAGTACTTC.

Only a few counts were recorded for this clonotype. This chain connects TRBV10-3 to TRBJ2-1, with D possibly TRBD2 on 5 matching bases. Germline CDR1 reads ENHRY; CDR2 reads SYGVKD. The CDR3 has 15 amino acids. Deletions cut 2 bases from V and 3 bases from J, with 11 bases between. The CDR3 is CAISEEDYYYNEQFF. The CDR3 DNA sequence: TGTGCCATCAGTGAGGAAGACTATTACTACAATGAGCAGTTCTTC.

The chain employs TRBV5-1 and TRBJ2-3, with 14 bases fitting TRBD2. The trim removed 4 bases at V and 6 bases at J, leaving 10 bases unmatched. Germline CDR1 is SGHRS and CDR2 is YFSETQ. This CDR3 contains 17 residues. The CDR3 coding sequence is TGCGCCAGCAGCGTAGGATCGGGACTAGCGGGAGCCGATACGCAGTATTTT. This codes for CASSVGSGLAGADTQYF. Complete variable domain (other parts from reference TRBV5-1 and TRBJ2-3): KAGVTQTPRYLIKTRGQQVTLSCSPISGHRSVSWYQQTPGQGLQFLFEYFSETQRNKGNFPGRFSGRQFSNSRSEMNVSTLELGDSALYLCASSVGSGLAGADTQYFGPGTRLTVL.

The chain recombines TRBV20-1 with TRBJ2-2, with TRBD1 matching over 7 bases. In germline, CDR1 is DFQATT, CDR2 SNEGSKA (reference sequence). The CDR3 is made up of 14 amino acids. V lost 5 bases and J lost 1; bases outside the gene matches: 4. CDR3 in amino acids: CSAQGQVNTGELFF. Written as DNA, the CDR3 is TGCAGTGCTCAAGGACAGGTGAACACCGGGGAGCTGTTTTTT.